The subject of this entry is one TCR beta chain. TCRdb itself ran the 5' RACE reads through MiXCR, one entry per CDR3 protein. Of 1.5 million to 2 million distinct CDR3 sequences detected, around 33% appear once; the ten largest clones hold approximately 0.25%. This specimen belongs to a study of identical twins. Germline V gene sequence: CDR1 SGHRS, CDR2 YFSETQ. The V segment lost 4 bases and the J segment 9 bases; nucleotides outside the gene matches: 9. The CDR3 has 16 residues. There were only healthy Caucasians among the donors. Material: cord blood. This TCR was sampled from a newborn girl in good health. The V gene is TRBV5-1, the J gene TRBJ2-1; TRBD2 agrees at 14 bases. The CDR3 sequence is CASSPSGLAGVGEQFF. In DNA, the CDR3 is TGCGCCAGCAGCCCGTCGGGACTAGCGGGAGTCGGTGAGCAGTTCTTC.